These 24 T cell receptor beta chains were sequenced from one sample in a study of cytomegalovirus exposure and HLA in healthy donors. 60 Vbeta and 13 Jbeta primers were used in PCR. The repertoire was sequenced with immunoSEQ multiplex PCR; TCRdb's copy has only in-frame clones and lacks some. This table has around 160,000 clones, roughly four fifths appearing once. Sequenced: PBMCs. The receptors originated from a male donor in good health and CMV-seropositive.

The gene calls are TRBV10-1 and TRBJ2-1; a weak D match, TRBD2 (5 bases). Germline CDR1 reads WNHNN; CDR2 reads SYGVQD (reference sequence). The CDR3 is made up of 15 amino acids. The germline V and J ends were trimmed by 0 bases and 3 bases, with 9 bases remaining between them. The CDR3 here is CASSESGNFYNEQFF. Here the CDR3 DNA reads TGCGCCAGCAGTGAGTCCGGGAACTTCTACAATGAGCAGTTCTTC.

This clone was observed a few times. The chain is built from TRBV29-1 and TRBJ1-1; D unclear. This CDR3 spans 13 amino acids. Germline V gene lookup returns CDR1 SQVTM and CDR2 ANQGSEA. Trimming took off 4 bases at V and 6 bases at J, with 15 bases between the two ends. The CDR3 region has the DNA TGCAGCGTTGTTCGCCCCGAGGCGGCTGAAGCTTTCTTT. It translates to CSVVRPEAAEAFF. Based on the CDR3 plus reference TRBV29-1 and TRBJ1-1, the full variable domain is SAVISQKPSRDICQRGTSLTIQCQVDSQVTMMFWYRQQPGQSLTLIATANQGSEATYESGFVIDKFPISRPNLTFSTLTVSNMSPEDSSIYLCSVVRPEAAEAFFGQGTRLTVV.

As DNA, the CDR3 is TGTGCCACCGCGGGGCTGTCTACTATCGAGCAGTACTTC. This translates into CATAGLSTIEQYF. The V and J genes are TRBV6-1 and TRBJ2-7; the D gene is possibly TRBD2 (6 bases). In germline, CDR1 is MNHNS, CDR2 SASEGT. Trimming cost V 10 bases and J 6 bases, with 19 bases left between them. The CDR3 covers 13 residues.

This clone occurred once. The V and J genes are TRBV28 and TRBJ2-7; 14 bases align to TRBD2. V shed 7 bases, J shed 10 bases, and the junction held 9 bases outside the gene matches. The germline gives CDR1 MDHEN, CDR2 SYDVKM. This CDR3 region has 14 residues. CDR3 region: CASNSPGTSGRQYF. The CDR3 DNA reads as TGTGCCAGCAACAGCCCCGGGACTAGCGGGAGACAGTACTTC.

The chain combines TRBV7-2 with TRBJ1-5; weak D call: TRBD1 (6 bases). CDR3 size: 14 residues. The germline gives CDR1 SGHTA, CDR2 FQGNSA. The ends were cut back, 3 bases at V and 3 bases at J, with 9 bases in the middle. The CDR3: CASSFRDTNQPQHF. As DNA, the CDR3 is TGTGCCAGCAGCTTCCGGGACACCAATCAGCCCCAGCATTTT.

This clone was recorded only once. This chain connects TRBV27 to TRBJ1-5; no clear D. CDR1 and CDR2 (germline): MNHEY, SMNVEV (reference sequence). The CDR3 covers 15 residues. Trimming removed 2 bases from V and 0 bases from J, with 8 bases in between. Here the CDR3 reads CASSLKTTSNQPQHF. The CDR3 region has the DNA TGTGCCAGCAGTTTAAAGACAACTAGCAATCAGCCCCAGCATTTT.

This clone was counted only a few times. The chain uses TRBV30 and TRBJ1-5; D gene unclear. V was clipped by 2 bases and J by 4 bases, with 9 bases between them. In germline, CDR1 is GTSNPN, CDR2 SVGIG (reference sequence). CDR3 length: 13 residues. The CDR3 DNA reads TGTGCCTGGAGTACAACAGCTAATCAGCCCCAGCATTTT. Encoded protein: CAWSTTANQPQHF. Filled out from reference TRBV30 and TRBJ1-5, the complete variable domain reads SQTIHQWPATLVQPVGSPLSLECTVEGTSNPNLYWYRQAAGRGLQLLFYSVGIGQISSEVPQNLSASRPQDRQFILSSKKLLLSDSGFYLCAWSTTANQPQHFGDGTRLSIL.

This rearrangement joins TRBV19 to TRBJ1-2, with TRBD1 matching 8 bases. V was clipped by 6 bases and J by 5 bases; unmatched bases: 8. CDR1 and CDR2 from the germline V gene are LNHDA and SQIVND (reference sequence). The CDR3 sequence is 14 residues long. CDR3 sequence: CASREPGQAYGYTF. Here the CDR3 DNA reads TGTGCCAGTAGGGAACCGGGACAGGCTTATGGCTACACCTTC.

In its sample, this clone was seen a few times. This rearrangement joins TRBV5-1 to TRBJ1-2; 7 bases map to TRBD1. After removal of 4 bases from V and 12 bases from J, the junction contained 12 bases not matched to a gene. The CDR3 covers 13 residues. Germline loops: CDR1 SGHRS, CDR2 YFSETQ. The chain's CDR3 is CASSPDRPSDNTF. DNA of the CDR3: TGCGCCAGCAGCCCGGACAGGCCTTCGGATAACACCTTC.

Note on this clone: Other DNA sequences of this sample code for an identical CDR3. The V gene is TRBV7-9, the J gene TRBJ2-1, with 8 bases lining up with TRBD2. J gave up 7 bases and V 4 bases, and 0 bases lay outside the gene matches. Germline V CDR1 and CDR2: SEHNR, FQNEAQ (reference sequence). The CDR3 sequence is 12 residues long. This CDR3 is CASSSGGNEQFF. The CDR3 DNA follows: TGTGCCAGCAGCTCGGGAGGGAATGAGCAGTTCTTC.

This rearrangement joins TRBV6-5 to TRBJ2-5, with 15 bases matching TRBD2. This CDR3 is built from 14 residues. V lost 6 bases, J lost 7 bases, and 3 bases stayed unmatched. Germline CDR1 is MNHEY and CDR2 is SVGAGI. The CDR3 coding sequence is TGTGCCAGCAGCCAGGGACTAGCGGGAGGGACCCAGTACTTC. Translated, it gives CASSQGLAGGTQYF.

The chain carries TRBV5-1 and TRBJ1-2; weak D call: TRBD1 (5 bases). Between the trimmed V and J ends, which lost 3 bases and 0 bases, there was a span of 15 bases. CDR1 SGHRS and CDR2 YFSETQ come from the germline V gene. CDR3 size: 16 residues. This CDR3 is CASSSGTPTSNYGYTF. CDR3 sequence (DNA): TGCGCCAGCAGCTCCGGGACTCCCACCTCTAACTATGGCTACACCTTC.

CDR3 in amino acids: CASSPRPGQAYNEQFF. CDR3 bases: TGTGCCAGCAGCCCCCGTCCGGGACAAGCCTACAATGAGCAGTTCTTC. The genes are TRBV5-5 and TRBJ2-1; D is perhaps TRBD1 (6 bases). The V gene's germline CDR1 is SGHKS and CDR2 YYEKEE (reference sequence). The CDR3 has 16 amino acids. Trimming shortened V by 4 bases and J by 2 bases, and 16 bases separated the two germline ends.

This clone showed up just once. The chain combines TRBV5-1 with TRBJ2-2; D might be TRBD2 (6 bases). V was pared by 5 bases and J by 4 bases, with 12 bases between. The germline gives CDR1 SGHRS, CDR2 YFSETQ. This CDR3 comprises 14 residues. As DNA, the CDR3 is TGCGCCAGCAGATTTAGCGGAGGCACCGGGGAGCTGTTTTTT. It codes for CASRFSGGTGELFF.

This clone was counted once. The genes are TRBV19 and TRBJ2-5; 12 positions match TRBD2. The CDR3 runs 17 residues. V dropped 3 bases and J dropped 5; count of bases not matched to a gene: 10. Looked up from germline, CDR1 is LNHDA and CDR2 is SQIVND (reference sequence). CDR3 sequence (DNA): TGTGCCAGTAGTATGGGGGGGACTAGCGGGCCTGTGGAGACCCAGTACTTC. Amino acid sequence: CASSMGGTSGPVETQYF.

The chain employs TRBV19 and TRBJ1-2; TRBD1 matches at 11 bases. With V trimmed by 2 bases and J by 7 bases, 6 bases remained unmatched. The germline CDR1 and CDR2 sequences are LNHDA and SQIVND (reference sequence). This CDR3 comprises 15 residues. The CDR3 DNA reads TGTGCCAGTAGTATACCGGGACAGGGGGTAGTTGGCTACACCTTC. Translated: CASSIPGQGVVGYTF.

The chain uses TRBV18 and TRBJ2-5, with TRBD1 identical over 7 bases. V lost 4 bases and J lost 0; bases outside the gene matches: 14. This CDR3 contains 18 residues. Germline V gene sequence: CDR1 KGHSH, CDR2 LQKENI. The CDR3 region has the DNA TGTGCCAGCTCACTGGGACAGACATCACTGGGGTACCAAGAGACCCAGTACTTC. This translates into CASSLGQTSLGYQETQYF.

This chain links TRBV7-9 with TRBJ1-4; the D is unclear. CDR1 and CDR2 from the germline V gene are SEHNR and FQNEAQ (reference sequence). The ends were cut back, 1 base at V and 8 bases at J, with 11 bases in the middle. The length of the CDR3 is 14 residues. The CDR3 is CASSLEVAREKLFF. The CDR3, as DNA: TGTGCCAGCAGCTTAGAAGTGGCCAGGGAAAAACTGTTTTTT.

In its sample, this clone was seen a few times. V is TRBV25-1 and J is TRBJ2-1; the D gene is possibly TRBD1 (6 bases). Per the germline V gene, CDR1 is MGHDK and CDR2 is SYGVNS. Deletions cut 6 bases from V and 8 bases from J, with 11 bases between. This CDR3 has 12 residues. The CDR3 DNA is TGTGCCAGCAGACAGGGTGGGCATGAGCAGTTCTTC. This encodes CASRQGGHEQFF.

V usage is TRBV5-8 and J usage is TRBJ1-2, with D tentatively TRBD1 (5 bases). The V and J ends lost 3 bases and 4 bases respectively, with 16 bases between them. The CDR3 runs 15 residues. Germline V lookup: CDR1 SGHTS, CDR2 YDEGEE. CDR3 sequence: CASSSGERLFYGYTF. In DNA form, the CDR3 reads TGTGCCAGCAGCTCGGGGGAAAGACTTTTCTATGGCTACACCTTC.

The chain joins TRBV6-1 to TRBJ1-4; 7 positions match TRBD1. The CDR3 spans 15 residues. V was pared by 3 bases and J by 2 bases, with 3 bases of the junction left unmatched. CDR1 and CDR2 from the germline V gene are MNHNS and SASEGT. CDR3 DNA: TGTGCCAGCAGTGACCCGACAGGGACTAATGAAAAACTGTTTTTT. Translating gives CASSDPTGTNEKLFF.

A note on this clone: The junction shows a germline mismatch at one end, possibly a read error. The genes are TRBV30 and TRBJ2-6, with a weak D call TRBD1 (5 bases). The CDR3 is 14 residues long. Germline loops: CDR1 GTSNPN, CDR2 SVGIG (reference sequence). The CDR3 DNA reads TGTGCCTTGGAGAAGGTCTCTGGGGCCAACGGCCTGACTTTC. As protein: CALEKVSGANGLTF.

The chain combines TRBV27 with TRBJ2-5; no clear D gene. Trimming removed 2 bases at V and 6 bases at J, with 4 bases between. CDR1 and CDR2 (germline): MNHEY, SMNVEV (reference sequence). The CDR3 contains 11 residues. The CDR3 is CASSLTQTQYF. The CDR3 region has the DNA TGTGCCAGCAGTTTAACACAGACCCAGTACTTC.

This clone came up once. The rearrangement uses TRBV7-8 and TRBJ2-5; possibly TRBD2 for D (5 bases). With 2 bases removed from V and 2 bases from J, the gap between germline ends came to 12 bases. Germline CDR1 SGHVS, CDR2 FQNEAQ. This CDR3 is 15 amino acids long. The CDR3: CASSLRTRRQETQYF. For the CDR3, the DNA is TGTGCCAGCAGCTTACGAACTAGGCGTCAAGAGACCCAGTACTTC.